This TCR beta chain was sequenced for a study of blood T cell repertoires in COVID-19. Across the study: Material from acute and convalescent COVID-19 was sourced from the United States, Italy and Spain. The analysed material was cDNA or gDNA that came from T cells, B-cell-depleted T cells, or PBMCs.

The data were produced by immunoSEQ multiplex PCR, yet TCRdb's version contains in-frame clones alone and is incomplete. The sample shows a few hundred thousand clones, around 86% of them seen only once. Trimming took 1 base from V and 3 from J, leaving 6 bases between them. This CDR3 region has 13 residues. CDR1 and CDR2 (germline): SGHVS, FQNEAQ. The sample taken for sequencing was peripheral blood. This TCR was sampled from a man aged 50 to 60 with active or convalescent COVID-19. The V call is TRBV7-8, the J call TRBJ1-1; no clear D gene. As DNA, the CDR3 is TGTGCCAGCAGCTTAGTGGGAGACACTGAAGCTTTCTTT. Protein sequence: CASSLVGDTEAFF.